Following are 22 T cell receptor beta chains from one sample sequenced in a study of cytotoxic CD8 clonotypes in ibrutinib-treated CLL. The assay was immunoSEQ multiplex PCR, and TCRdb's table has in-frame clones only and misses some. The sample contains around 140,000 clones, about 78% of which appear only once. The source was PBMCs, collected after 24 months of ibrutinib treatment. These receptors all come from a human donor with chronic lymphocytic leukemia.

A single count supports this clone. The genes are TRBV4-2 and TRBJ2-7, with 12 bases identical to TRBD2. V gave up 4 bases and J gave up 4 bases; unmatched junction bases: 8. The CDR3 is made up of 16 amino acids. Germline V gene sequence: CDR1 LGHNA, CDR2 YNFKEQ. The CDR3 reads CASSPATTSGGYEQYF. The CDR3 bases are TGTGCCAGCAGCCCGGCAACCACTAGCGGGGGGTACGAGCAGTACTTC.

The genes are TRBV11-1 and TRBJ2-1; 11 nucleotides agree with TRBD2. V lost 5 bases and J lost 3; bases outside the gene matches: 9. The CDR3 is 17 residues long. Germline V gene data show CDR1 as SGHAT and CDR2 as FQDESV (reference sequence). CDR3 loop: CASSLGLAGYYYNEQFF. The CDR3 nucleotides are TGTGCCAGCAGCCTCGGACTAGCGGGTTACTACTACAATGAGCAGTTCTTC.

This CDR3 is CASSLAWTGDMDGYTF. For the CDR3, the DNA is TGTGCCAGCAGCTTAGCGTGGACAGGGGATATGGATGGCTACACCTTC. The chain carries TRBV13 and TRBJ1-2; 9 bases are a match to TRBD1. The CDR3 spans 16 residues. Per the germline V gene, CDR1 is PRHDT and CDR2 is FYEKMQ (reference sequence). V dropped 1 base and J dropped 6; count of bases not matched to a gene: 9.

This chain links TRBV6-4 with TRBJ1-6; 12 bases are a match to TRBD1. The CDR3 spans 16 residues. The trim removed 2 bases at V and 16 bases at J, leaving 12 bases unmatched. Germline V lookup: CDR1 MRHNA, CDR2 SNTAGT. CDR3 amino acids: CASSDRPGQGASGLHF. DNA for the CDR3: TGTGCCAGCAGTGACCGGCCGGGACAGGGGGCTAGCGGGCTCCACTTT.

The V call is TRBV28, the J call TRBJ2-1, with 8 bases matching TRBD1. CDR3 size: 15 residues. CDR1 MDHEN and CDR2 SYDVKM come from the germline V gene. V dropped 0 bases and J dropped 7; count of bases not matched to a gene: 5. Written as DNA, the CDR3 is TGTGCCAGCAGTTTATGGCGGCAGGGGGCGAATGAGCAGTTCTTC. It translates to CASSLWRQGANEQFF.

V usage is TRBV10-3 and J usage is TRBJ2-7; TRBD1 agrees at 7 bases. The germline V gene has CDR1 ENHRY and CDR2 SYGVKD. The CDR3 consists of 14 residues. The ends lost 3 bases at V and 2 bases at J; junction bases unmatched: 4. The CDR3 DNA is TGTGCCATCAGTGATTGGGACAGTACCTACGAGCAGTACTTC. Its translation is CAISDWDSTYEQYF.

The sample holds one count of this clone. The chain recombines TRBV29-1 with TRBJ2-1; 10 nucleotides line up with TRBD1. The CDR3 runs 14 residues. Looked up from germline, CDR1 is SQVTM and CDR2 is ANQGSEA. V dropped 7 bases and J dropped 7; count of bases not matched to a gene: 10. CDR3 nucleotides: TGCAGCGCCGAGCGAGACAGGGGGCCGAATGAGCAGTTCTTC. Translated: CSAERDRGPNEQFF.

The rearrangement joins TRBV6-5 to TRBJ2-3; D unclear. The CDR3 loop spans 15 amino acids. Per the germline V gene, CDR1 is MNHEY and CDR2 is SVGAGI. V lost 0 bases and J lost 2, with 9 bases in between. The DNA of the CDR3 is TGTGCCAGCAGTTACTCGGGAACAGCCACAGATACGCAGTATTTT. Translated, it gives CASSYSGTATDTQYF.

The V gene is TRBV7-2, the J gene TRBJ2-6, with D perhaps matching TRBD1 (6 bases). V was shortened by 1 base and J by 1 base, with 14 bases between the two germline ends. There are 18 residues in the CDR3. CDR1 SGHTA and CDR2 FQGNSA come from the germline V gene. This CDR3 reads CASSLVVGGGSGANVLTF. CDR3 bases: TGTGCCAGCAGCTTAGTTGTTGGGGGCGGTTCTGGGGCCAACGTCCTGACTTTC.

The chain combines TRBV18 with TRBJ1-2; perhaps TRBD1 as D (5 bases). CDR1 and CDR2 (germline): KGHSH, LQKENI. V was trimmed by 0 bases and J by 4 bases, leaving 9 bases between them. CDR3 length equals 14 residues. Here the CDR3 reads CASSPPGDPYGYTF. The CDR3 DNA reads TGTGCCAGCTCACCACCGGGGGACCCCTATGGCTACACCTTC.

In this sample, this clone turned up a few times. This chain uses TRBV5-4 with TRBJ2-3; D call uncertain. Trimming stripped 4 bases from V and 4 bases from J, with 13 bases between. Per the germline V gene, CDR1 is SGHNT and CDR2 is YYREEE (reference sequence). This CDR3 has 14 residues. The CDR3 region is CASSLPPRADTQYF. The CDR3 DNA is TGTGCCAGCAGCCTCCCCCCCCGTGCAGATACGCAGTATTTT.

The V and J genes are TRBV9 and TRBJ2-1, with 11 bases that match TRBD2. The CDR3 length is 16 residues. Losses at the gene ends were 4 bases for V and 4 bases for J; bases not matched to a gene: 7. Looked up from germline, CDR1 is SGDLS and CDR2 is YYNGEE. CDR3 sequence reads: CASSPRGTSGYNEQFF. CDR3 nucleotide sequence: TGTGCCAGCAGCCCTAGGGGGACTAGCGGTTACAATGAGCAGTTCTTC.

The J gene is TRBJ2-3, the V gene TRBV19; D is possibly TRBD1 (6 bases). This CDR3 is 14 amino acids long. Trimming left V 7 bases short and J 1 base short, with 12 bases between. Germline V gives CDR1 LNHDA, CDR2 SQIVND (reference sequence). In DNA form, the CDR3 reads TGTGCCAGTAATCAGGGGTTCCGCACAGATACGCAGTATTTT. This gives the protein CASNQGFRTDTQYF. The full variable domain, in which reference TRBV19 and TRBJ2-3 provide the parts outside the CDR3, is DGGITQSPKYLFRKEGQNVTLSCEQNLNHDAMYWYRQDPGQGLRLIYYSQIVNDFQKGDIAEGYSVSREKKESFPLTVTSAQKNPTAFYLCASNQGFRTDTQYFGPGTRLTVL.

This rearrangement joins TRBV7-3 to TRBJ2-7; maybe TRBD2 (6 bases). Germline V CDR1 and CDR2: SGHTA, FQGTGA. Trimming removed 5 bases at V and 0 bases at J, with 17 bases between. This CDR3 is 16 amino acids long. CDR3 in amino acids: CASSPAGPSSSYEQYF. The CDR3 nucleotides are TGTGCCAGCAGCCCGGCGGGGCCATCCAGCTCCTACGAGCAGTACTTC.

The genes are TRBV5-4 and TRBJ2-3; D is undetermined. Germline values: CDR1 SGHNT, CDR2 YYREEE (reference sequence). Trimming stripped 0 bases from V and 6 bases from J, with 8 bases between. CDR3 length equals 13 residues. CDR3 amino acids: CASSLDHRDTQYF. The CDR3 DNA is TGTGCCAGCAGCTTGGACCACCGGGATACGCAGTATTTT.

J is TRBJ2-1 and V is TRBV7-9; 7 nucleotides line up with TRBD2. The J segment lost 11 bases and the V segment lost 1 base, leaving 5 bases of the junction unmatched. The CDR3 contains 13 residues. Germline assignment: CDR1 SEHNR and CDR2 FQNEAQ (reference sequence). CDR3 in DNA: TGTGCCAGCAGCTTAGAGGGGAGGGCCCAGCAGTTCTTC. It encodes CASSLEGRAQQFF.

The rearrangement uses TRBV6-5 and TRBJ2-1; no reliable D call. Germline values: CDR1 MNHEY, CDR2 SVGAGI. CDR3 length equals 12 residues. V lost 2 bases and J 12 bases, leaving 11 bases between the germline ends. The CDR3, as DNA: TGTGCCAGCAGTTACCCCCCGGCGCGGCAGTTCTTC. Its protein is CASSYPPARQFF.

This clone showed up just a few times. The genes are TRBV7-6 and TRBJ1-5, with D perhaps TRBD1 (6 bases). The V gene lost 1 base and the J gene lost 7 bases, with 11 bases spanning the gap. CDR3 length: 14 residues. Germline-derived CDR1 and CDR2 are SGHVS and FNYEAQ. CDR3 DNA: TGTGCCAGCAGCTTAGGCGCCGGGGGCCAGCCCCAGCATTTT. Translating gives CASSLGAGGQPQHF.

The rearrangement uses TRBV7-3 and TRBJ2-3, with D possibly called TRBD1 or TRBD2 (5 bases each). Germline-derived CDR1 and CDR2 are SGHTA and FQGTGA. The CDR3 extends over 14 amino acids. Trimming left V 3 bases short and J 6 bases short, with 13 bases between. The CDR3 DNA reads as TGTGCCAGCAGCTTGGGACCGCCGCCGGATACGCAGTATTTT. It yields the protein CASSLGPPPDTQYF.

The V call is TRBV28, the J call TRBJ2-5; 9 positions agree with TRBD2. The ends lost 3 bases at V and 5 bases at J; junction bases unmatched: 10. The CDR3 consists of 16 residues. In germline, CDR1 is MDHEN, CDR2 SYDVKM. CDR3 amino acids: CASSFGSGGLRETQYF. CDR3 coding DNA: TGTGCCAGCAGTTTTGGTAGCGGGGGCCTGCGGGAGACCCAGTACTTC.

This clone is judged medium-sized. The CDR3 loop reads CASSSRGTQYF. DNA for the CDR3: TGTGCCAGCAGCTCGCGGGGTACGCAGTATTTT. The chain carries TRBV7-2 and TRBJ2-3; D possibly corresponds to TRBD2 (6 bases). Germline CDR1 and CDR2: SGHTA and FQGNSA. The CDR3 extends over 11 amino acids. The V end lost 4 bases, the J end lost 8 bases, and 7 bases lay between the germline ends.

The chain couples TRBV4-1 to TRBJ1-1; D unclear. The CDR3 has 15 residues. Germline CDR1 and CDR2: MGHRA and YSYEKL. Trimming cost V 0 bases and J 4 bases, with 12 bases left between them. Written as DNA, the CDR3 is TGCGCCAGCAGCCAAGATGGCGGACGGGGCACTGAAGCTTTCTTT. It codes for CASSQDGGRGTEAFF.